Listed here is a single TCR beta chain. These data originate in a study of blood T cell repertoires in COVID-19. Germline V CDR1 and CDR2: LNHNV, YYDKDF (reference sequence). CDR3 length: 13 residues. Trimming took 5 bases from V and 6 from J; bases not matched to a gene: 7. Methods used by the authors: Counts of nucleated cells, estimated from reference gene primer amplification, were obtained. This table comes from immunoSEQ multiplex PCR, and its TCRdb copy is limited to in-frame clones, with some not included. The V and J calls and clone size come from that table; D and trimming were worked out from the DNA. Among about 270,000 clones listed, 82% were seen once.

V is TRBV15 and J is TRBJ2-7, with 7 nucleotides matching TRBD1. This clonotype was sampled from a young woman with acute or convalescent COVID-19. The material sequenced was peripheral blood. The DNA of the CDR3 is TGTGCCACCAGCTCGCGACAGGGCCGCGAGCAGTACTTC. This codes for CATSSRQGREQYF.